These T cell receptor beta chains were read from a single sample in a study of cytomegalovirus exposure and HLA in healthy donors. Sequencing was performed with immunoSEQ multiplex PCR; in TCRdb, only in-frame clones are kept and a portion is missing. This sample's clone table lists around 35,000 clones. The material sequenced was PBMCs. These TCRs come from a woman between 40 and 55 years old in good health and CMV-seropositive. Each CDR3 is given with its conserved first and last residue. D genes are given only for firm matches.

TGCGCCAGCAGCTTGAGCGGGGGGGGCCAAGAGACCCAGTACTTC	CASSLSGGGQETQYF	TRBD2	TRBV5-1	TRBJ2-5
TGCGCCAGCAGCTGGGTAACAGGGGCGCTGGCTAATGAGCAGTTCTTC	CASSWVTGALANEQFF	TRBD1	TRBV5-1	TRBJ2-1
TGCGCCAGCAGCTTGGTAGTAGCGGGGGGTGATACGCAGTATTTT	CASSLVVAGGDTQYF	TRBD2	TRBV5-1	TRBJ2-3
TGTGCCAGCAGCCAGGGGGGACAGTACACTGAAGCTTTCTTT	CASSQGGQYTEAFF	TRBD1	TRBV28	TRBJ1-1
TGTGCCACCATGACGGGGAACACAGATACGCAGTATTTT	CATMTGNTDTQYF	NA	TRBV27	TRBJ2-3
TGCGCCAGCAGCTTATTCGGGCGGGGGGGAGCATACACAGATACGCAGTATTTT	CASSLFGRGGAYTDTQYF	TRBD2	TRBV5-1	TRBJ2-3
TGTGCCAGTAGTATTGGGACGACAGGGCCGCAACTCCATCAGCCCCAGCATTTT	CASSIGTTGPQLHQPQHF	TRBD1	TRBV19	TRBJ1-5
TGTGCCAACGCCCAACAGGGGAACGAGCAGTACTTC	CANAQQGNEQYF	TRBD1	TRBV19	TRBJ2-7
TGTGCCAGCAGTGAGACAGTCTTAAGGGGGGATACGCAGTATTTT	CASSETVLRGDTQYF	NA	TRBV6-1	TRBJ2-3
TGTGCCAGCACCATAAGAGGCGGGGGAGAGACCCAGTACTTC	CASTIRGGGETQYF	TRBD2	TRBV7-2	TRBJ2-5
TGTGCCAGCAGCCCCCGTGGGGGGTACCTCTACGAGCAGTACTTC	CASSPRGGYLYEQYF	NA	TRBV21-1	TRBJ2-7
TGTGCCAGCAGCTTATCAACAGGATCAATAGATACGCAGTATTTT	CASSLSTGSIDTQYF	NA	TRBV7-8	TRBJ2-3
TGTGCCAGCAGCTTTGCCCTGGACAGGGGGCGAGGCGAGCAGTACTTC	CASSFALDRGRGEQYF	NA	TRBV12-1	TRBJ2-7
TGTGCCAGCAGCGTAGGGGCTAGCGGGAGGGCCGGCGAGACCCAGTACTTC	CASSVGASGRAGETQYF	TRBD2	TRBV9	TRBJ2-5
TGTGCCAGCAGCCCAGTGCGGAGGACCGGGGAGCTGTTTTTT	CASSPVRRTGELFF	NA	TRBV7-8	TRBJ2-2
TGTGCCAGCAGCTCCAGCGGGAGCTCCTACGAGCAGTACTTC	CASSSSGSSYEQYF	TRBD2	TRBV7-8	TRBJ2-7
TGTGCCAGCAGCTTCCTGGACAGTCCTAGCACAGATACGCAGTATTTT	CASSFLDSPSTDTQYF	NA	TRBV2	TRBJ2-3
TGTGCCAGCACCCCCCGGACAGGATTTAATGAAAAACTGTTTTTT	CASTPRTGFNEKLFF	TRBD1	TRBV2	TRBJ1-4
TGTGCCAGCAGCTTAACTAGCGGGACCACAGATACGCAGTATTTT	CASSLTSGTTDTQYF	TRBD2	TRBV5-4	TRBJ2-3
TGTGCCAGCAGCTCCGACGGACTAGCCGAGACCCAGTACTTC	CASSSDGLAETQYF	TRBD2	TRBV11-2	TRBJ2-5
TGTGCCAGCAGTAGGAGGGGTTCAACAGATACGCAGTATTTT	CASSRRGSTDTQYF	NA	TRBV6-4	TRBJ2-3
TGTGCCTGGAGTCGGGGTCAAGCGGGGGGAGATACGCAGTATTTT	CAWSRGQAGGDTQYF	TRBD2	TRBV30	TRBJ2-3
TGTGCCTGGCAATCGGGTGGCTACACCTTC	CAWQSGGYTF	NA	TRBV30	TRBJ1-2
TGTGCCAGCAGCACGGGAGGGGAGCAGTACTTC	CASSTGGEQYF	TRBD2	TRBV5-6	TRBJ2-7
TGTGCCAGCAGCGTAGTAGGGACAGGGAACGGCGAGCAGTACTTC	CASSVVGTGNGEQYF	TRBD1	TRBV9	TRBJ2-7
TGCGCCAGCAGCTTGGTGGGACAGCCCAATGAAAAACTGTTTTTT	CASSLVGQPNEKLFF	TRBD1	TRBV5-1	TRBJ1-4
TGTGCCAGCAGCACAGGGATGGAGGATGAAAAACTGTTTTTT	CASSTGMEDEKLFF	NA	TRBV28	TRBJ1-4
TGTGCCAGCAGCGTAGGAAGCGACGGCAGCTGGGAGACCCAGTACTTC	CASSVGSDGSWETQYF	NA	TRBV9	TRBJ2-5
TGCGCCAGCAGCCGACAGGGGATCAGCACAGATACGCAGTATTTT	CASSRQGISTDTQYF	TRBD1	TRBV5-1	TRBJ2-3
TGTGCCAGCAGCTTAGGGCAGCGGACTGGAAACACCATATATTTT	CASSLGQRTGNTIYF	NA	TRBV5-6	TRBJ1-3
TGTGCCAGCAGCCCGTGGACAGGGAGTGGGAACACTGAAGCTTTCTTT	CASSPWTGSGNTEAFF	TRBD1	TRBV7-9	TRBJ1-1
TGTGCCAGAAGCTGCGTCCGGGACAACAATGAGCAGTTCTTC	CARSCVRDNNEQFF	NA	TRBV5-3	TRBJ2-1
TGTGCCAGCAGTTCCACCGGGACTAGCGCCTACAATGAGCAGTTCTTC	CASSSTGTSAYNEQFF	TRBD2	TRBV6-5	TRBJ2-1
TGTGCCAGAGGGACAGGGTGGCCAACTAATGAAAAACTGTTTTTT	CARGTGWPTNEKLFF	TRBD1	TRBV6-4	TRBJ1-4
TGTGCCAGCAGTTTGGGGCCCACCAATGAAAAACTGTTTTTT	CASSLGPTNEKLFF	NA	TRBV9	TRBJ1-4
TGTGCCAGCACCGCCGGGGACAGGGGGTTCGGGCAGTACTTC	CASTAGDRGFGQYF	TRBD1	TRBV28	TRBJ2-7
TGTGCCAGCAGTTTCCGAGACATCCTGTACTTC	CASSFRDILYF	NA	TRBV27	TRBJ2-7
TGTGCCAGCAGCCCGCAGGCGAATCCTGCCTACGAGCAGTACTTC	CASSPQANPAYEQYF	NA	TRBV7-2	TRBJ2-7
TGTGCCAGCAGTGAATTTGGACAGAGGGGCTCACCCCTCCACTTT	CASSEFGQRGSPLHF	NA	TRBV2	TRBJ1-6
TGCGCCAGCAGCGCCCTCCAGGGCGGGGGGAACACTGAAGCTTTCTTT	CASSALQGGGNTEAFF	NA	TRBV5-1	TRBJ1-1
TGTGCCAGCAGCCGGGACAGGGGCAATCAGCCCCAGCATTTT	CASSRDRGNQPQHF	TRBD1	TRBV6-1	TRBJ1-5
TGCGCCAGCAGCTTGGGCCCCGGGGTAGAATACGAGCAGTACTTC	CASSLGPGVEYEQYF	NA	TRBV5-1	TRBJ2-7
TGCAGCGTAGTAGACAGAATGAACACTGAAGCTTTCTTT	CSVVDRMNTEAFF	NA	TRBV29-1	TRBJ1-1
TGTGCCTGGAGTGTGGACAGTTACAATGAGCAGTTCTTC	CAWSVDSYNEQFF	NA	TRBV30	TRBJ2-1
TGTGCCAGCAGCCCAAGTTCGAGCTCACCCCTCCACTTT	CASSPSSSSPLHF	NA	TRBV7-9	TRBJ1-6
TGCGCCAGCAGCTTGGCCAGGGAGCAGTTCTTC	CASSLAREQFF	NA	TRBV5-1	TRBJ2-1
TGTGCCAGCAGCCACAGGAGGGAGTCCAGCTACGAGCAGTATTTC	CASSHRRESSYEQYF	NA	TRBV7-8	TRBJ2-7
TGTGCCAGTGGCGCGGTCTACGAGCAGTACTTC	CASGAVYEQYF	NA	TRBV19	TRBJ2-7
TGCGCCAGCAGCGGTGGACAGCCGAACACTGAAGCTTTCTTT	CASSGGQPNTEAFF	NA	TRBV5-1	TRBJ1-1
TGCGCCAGCAGCTTGGGTGCGACAGCGATCACAGATACGCAGTATTTT	CASSLGATAITDTQYF	NA	TRBV5-1	TRBJ2-3
TGTGCCAGCGCCCCGCGGGGAATAGCCAAAAACATTCAGTACTTC	CASAPRGIAKNIQYF	NA	TRBV7-9	TRBJ2-4